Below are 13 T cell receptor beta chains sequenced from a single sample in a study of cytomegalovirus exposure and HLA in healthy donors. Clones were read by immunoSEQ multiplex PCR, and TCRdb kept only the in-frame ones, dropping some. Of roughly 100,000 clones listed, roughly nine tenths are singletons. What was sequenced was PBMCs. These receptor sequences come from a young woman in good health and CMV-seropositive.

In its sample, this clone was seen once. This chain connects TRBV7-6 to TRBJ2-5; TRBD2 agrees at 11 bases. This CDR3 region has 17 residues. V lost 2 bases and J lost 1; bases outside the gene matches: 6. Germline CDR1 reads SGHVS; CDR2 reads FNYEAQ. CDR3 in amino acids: CASSLILAGGIQETQYF. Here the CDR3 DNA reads TGTGCCAGCAGCTTAATCCTAGCGGGGGGTATCCAAGAGACCCAGTACTTC.

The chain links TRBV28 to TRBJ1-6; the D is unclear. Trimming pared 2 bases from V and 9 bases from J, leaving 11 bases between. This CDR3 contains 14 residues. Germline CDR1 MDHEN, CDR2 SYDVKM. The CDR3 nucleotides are TGTGCCAGCAGTTTAGCGGCAGTAGGTTCACCCCTCCACTTT. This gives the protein CASSLAAVGSPLHF.

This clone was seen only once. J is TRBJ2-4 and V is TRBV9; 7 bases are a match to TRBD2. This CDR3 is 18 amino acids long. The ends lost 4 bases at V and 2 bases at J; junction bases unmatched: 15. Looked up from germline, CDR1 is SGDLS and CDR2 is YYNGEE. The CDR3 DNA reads TGTGCCAGCAGCCCCAGCTCCTGGGGGGGGATGACCAAAAACATTCAGTACTTC. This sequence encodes CASSPSSWGGMTKNIQYF.

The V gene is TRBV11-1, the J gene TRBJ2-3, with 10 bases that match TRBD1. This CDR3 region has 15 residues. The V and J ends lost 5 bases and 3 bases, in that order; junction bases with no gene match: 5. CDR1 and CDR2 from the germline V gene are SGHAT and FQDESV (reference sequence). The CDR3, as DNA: TGTGCCAGCAGCAGAGGGACAGGGGAGACAGATACGCAGTATTTT. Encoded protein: CASSRGTGETDTQYF. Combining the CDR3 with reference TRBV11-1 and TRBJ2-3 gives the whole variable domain EAEVAQSPRYKITEKSQAVAFWCDPISGHATLYWYRQILGQGPELLVQFQDESVVDDSQLPKDRFSAERLKGVDSTLKIQPAELGDSAMYLCASSRGTGETDTQYFGPGTRLTVL.

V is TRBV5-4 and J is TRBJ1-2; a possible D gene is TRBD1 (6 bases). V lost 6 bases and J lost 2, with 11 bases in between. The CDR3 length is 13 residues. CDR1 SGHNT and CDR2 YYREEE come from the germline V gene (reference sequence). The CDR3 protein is CASIKTGNYGYTF. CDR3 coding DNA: TGTGCCAGCATAAAAACAGGGAACTATGGCTACACCTTC. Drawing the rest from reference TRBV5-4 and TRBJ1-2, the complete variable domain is ETGVTQSPTHLIKTRGQQVTLRCSSQSGHNTVSWYQQALGQGPQFIFQYYREEENGRGNFPPRFSGLQFPNYSSELNVNALELDDSALYLCASIKTGNYGYTFGSGTRLTVV.

For the CDR3, the DNA is TGCAGCGTTGCCGCAACAGGGAGAGGCTACGAGCAGTACTTC. As protein: CSVAATGRGYEQYF. The chain links TRBV29-1 to TRBJ2-7; TRBD1 is a possible D gene (6 bases). Per germline, CDR1 SQVTM and CDR2 ANQGSEA. This CDR3 contains 14 residues. V lost 4 bases to trimming and J lost 3 bases, with 16 bases between them.

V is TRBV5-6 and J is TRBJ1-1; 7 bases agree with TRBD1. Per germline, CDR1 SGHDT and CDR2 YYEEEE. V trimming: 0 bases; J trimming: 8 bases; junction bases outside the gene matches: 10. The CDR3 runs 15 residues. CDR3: CASSLEHRGVGEAFF. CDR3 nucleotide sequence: TGTGCCAGCAGCTTGGAACACAGGGGAGTGGGAGAAGCTTTCTTT.

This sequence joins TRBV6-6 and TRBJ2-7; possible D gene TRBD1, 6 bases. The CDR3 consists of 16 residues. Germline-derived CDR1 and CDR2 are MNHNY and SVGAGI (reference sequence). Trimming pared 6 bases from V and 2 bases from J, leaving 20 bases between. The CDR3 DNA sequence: TGTGCCAGCAGCCTATCACAGGGCTACCTAACCTACGAGCAGTACTTC. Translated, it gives CASSLSQGYLTYEQYF.

The DNA of the CDR3 is TGCGCCAGCAGCTCAGCTAGCGGGATCTACAATGAGCAGTTCTTC. Translation gives CASSSASGIYNEQFF. This chain joins TRBV5-1 and TRBJ2-1, with 9 positions matching TRBD2. This CDR3 has 15 amino acids. Per the germline V gene, CDR1 is SGHRS and CDR2 is YFSETQ. V shed 3 bases and J 3 bases; nucleotides not matched to a gene: 4. Filled out from reference TRBV5-1 and TRBJ2-1, the complete variable domain reads KAGVTQTPRYLIKTRGQQVTLSCSPISGHRSVSWYQQTPGQGLQFLFEYFSETQRNKGNFPGRFSGRQFSNSRSEMNVSTLELGDSALYLCASSSASGIYNEQFFGPGTRLTVL.

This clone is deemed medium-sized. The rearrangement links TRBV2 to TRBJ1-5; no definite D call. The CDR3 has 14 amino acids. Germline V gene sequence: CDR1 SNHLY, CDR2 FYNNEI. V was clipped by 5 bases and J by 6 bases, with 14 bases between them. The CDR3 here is CASSSGSGSQPQHF. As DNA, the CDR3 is TGTGCCAGCAGTTCGGGCTCCGGGAGTCAGCCCCAGCATTTT.

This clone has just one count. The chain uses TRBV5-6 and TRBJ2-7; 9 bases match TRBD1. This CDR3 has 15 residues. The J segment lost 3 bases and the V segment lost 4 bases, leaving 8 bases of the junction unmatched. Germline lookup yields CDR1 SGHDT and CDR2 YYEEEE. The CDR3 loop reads CASSGRQGDYYEQYF. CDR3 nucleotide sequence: TGTGCCAGCAGCGGCAGACAGGGGGATTACTACGAGCAGTACTTC.

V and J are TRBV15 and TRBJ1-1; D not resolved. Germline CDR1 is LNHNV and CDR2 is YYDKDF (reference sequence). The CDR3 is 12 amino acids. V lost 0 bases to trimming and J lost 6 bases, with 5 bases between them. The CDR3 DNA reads TGTGCCACCAGCAGAGATTACTCTGAAGCTTTCTTT. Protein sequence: CATSRDYSEAFF.

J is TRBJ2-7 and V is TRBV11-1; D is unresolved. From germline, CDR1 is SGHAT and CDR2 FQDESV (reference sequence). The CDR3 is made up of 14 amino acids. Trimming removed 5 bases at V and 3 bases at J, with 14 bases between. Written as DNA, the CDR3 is TGTGCCAGCAGCCCCGACCGAGGAAACTACGAGCAGTACTTC. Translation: CASSPDRGNYEQYF.